This is a list of T cell receptor beta chains from one sample in a study of Graves' ophthalmopathy and Graves' hyperthyroidism. TCRdb re-called the multiplex PCR reads through MiXCR, storing one row per CDR3 protein. The table has about 620,000 distinct CDR3 sequences, 22% seen once. The specimen was peripheral blood. The receptor source for this set is a woman aged 18-35 years with stable Graves' hyperthyroidism. Some clones in this sample may be carry-over from other donors' samples. The CDR3 runs from the conserved cysteine through the conserved F or W. The D gene is left open where the match is weak. Expanded clones are given a class, and other clones once, few, many or no size at all.

TRBD1	TRBJ2-7	TRBV20-1	many	CSARDRQGGSYEQYF	TGCAGTGCTAGAGACCGACAGGGTGGTTCCTACGAGCAGTACTTC
-	TRBJ1-5	TRBV12-3/TRBV12-4	many	CASSPLGAGPQHF	TGTGCCAGCAGCCCATTGGGCGCCGGGCCCCAGCATTTT
-	TRBJ1-6	TRBV19	many	CASSMQDNSPLHF	TGTGCCAGTAGTATGCAGGATAATTCACCCCTCCACTTT
TRBD1	TRBJ2-3	TRBV30	few	CAWNRQGNTDTQYF	TGTGCCTGGAATAGACAGGGGAACACAGATACGCAGTATTTT
TRBD1	TRBJ2-7	TRBV28	few	CASVWGGPGQGHEQYF	TGTGCCAGCGTCTGGGGCGGTCCGGGACAGGGTCACGAGCAGTACTTC
-	TRBJ1-1	TRBV6-5	many	CASSYYETLTGMNTEAFF	TGTGCCAGCAGTTACTATGAAACCCTGACAGGAATGAACACTGAAGCTTTCTTT
-	TRBJ2-4	TRBV6-1	few	CASSEFGGAKNIQYF	TGTGCCAGCAGTGAGTTCGGGGGAGCCAAAAACATTCAGTACTTC
-	TRBJ2-7	TRBV20-1	many	CSARGWGVASYEQYF	TGCAGTGCTAGAGGGTGGGGGGTCGCATCCTACGAGCAGTACTTC
-	TRBJ2-2	TRBV20-1	many	CSASDTPNTGELFF	TGCAGTGCTAGCGACACTCCGAACACCGGGGAGCTGTTTTTT
-	TRBJ1-1	TRBV10-3	-	CAIRRDRNTEAFF	TGTGCCATCAGAAGGGACCGGAACACTGAAGCTTTCTTT
-	TRBJ1-2	TRBV4-1	-	CASSQDHLGYGYTF	TGCGCCAGCAGCCAAGATCATCTGGGCTATGGCTACACCTTC
-	TRBJ1-1	TRBV4-1	many	CASSQGQVHGSNTEAFF	TGCGCCAGCAGCCAAGGGCAGGTTCATGGCAGTAACACTGAAGCTTTCTTT
TRBD2	TRBJ2-7	TRBV10-1	many	CASSHGLAGGYEQYF	TGCGCCAGCAGCCACGGACTAGCGGGGGGCTACGAGCAGTACTTC
TRBD2	TRBJ2-5	TRBV6-1	many	CASSVRLAGGQETQYF	TGTGCCAGCAGTGTGAGACTAGCGGGGGGTCAAGAGACCCAGTACTTC
-	TRBJ1-1	TRBV14	few	CASSQSGGGPMNTEAFF	TGTGCCAGCAGCCAAAGCGGTGGGGGGCCCATGAACACTGAAGCTTTCTTT
-	TRBJ1-2	TRBV6-1	many	CASSEDRGYGYTF	TGTGCCAGCAGTGAGGATCGGGGCTACGGCTACACCTTC
TRBD1	TRBJ2-7	TRBV5-1	many	CASSLGQGALEQYF	TGCGCCAGCAGCTTGGGACAGGGGGCACTTGAGCAGTACTTC
-	TRBJ2-5	TRBV29-1	many	CSVDRTSETQYF	TGCAGCGTTGATCGGACCAGCGAGACCCAGTACTTC
TRBD2	TRBJ2-2	TRBV5-1	many	CASRRLAGVETGELFF	TGCGCCAGCAGGAGACTAGCGGGAGTTGAGACCGGGGAGCTGTTTTTT
-	TRBJ2-3	TRBV12-3/TRBV12-4	many	CASSSGTTDTQYF	TGTGCCAGCAGTTCTGGGACCACAGATACGCAGTATTTT
-	TRBJ1-3	TRBV19	few	CASSVMSARTSGNTIYF	TGTGCCAGTAGTGTCATGTCTGCCCGGACCTCTGGAAACACCATATATTTT
-	TRBJ1-2	TRBV10-3	many	CAVEGETNYGYTF	TGTGCCGTAGAGGGGGAGACTAACTATGGCTACACCTTC
-	TRBJ2-5	TRBV6-5	many	CASSYTGSSGQETQYF	TGTGCCAGCAGTTACACAGGGAGCTCCGGACAAGAGACCCAGTACTTC
-	TRBJ1-2	TRBV4-1	many	CASSRTGIYGYTF	TGCGCCAGCAGCCGTACAGGGATCTATGGCTACACCTTC
TRBD2	TRBJ2-7	TRBV12-3/TRBV12-4	many	CASSSDLAGGREQYF	TGTGCCAGCAGTTCAGACTTAGCGGGGGGGCGCGAGCAGTACTTC
-	TRBJ1-1	TRBV2	many	CASSVERMNTEAFF	TGTGCCAGCAGTGTGGAACGGATGAACACTGAAGCTTTCTTT
-	TRBJ2-7	TRBV7-2	few	CASSLARSSSYEQYF	TGTGCCAGCAGCTTAGCGAGGTCGAGCTCCTACGAGCAGTACTTC
TRBD1	TRBJ1-2	TRBV12-3/TRBV12-4	-	CASKRTGGNYGYTF	TGTGCCAGCAAGAGGACAGGGGGTAACTATGGCTACACCTTC
-	TRBJ1-6	TRBV6-1	many	CASRASGNSPLHF	TGTGCCAGCAGAGCGTCAGGGAATTCACCCCTCCACTTT
TRBD1	TRBJ1-1	TRBV11-2	many	CASSLVGTALRLREAFF	TGTGCCAGCAGCTTAGTCGGGACAGCGCTTAGATTGCGTGAAGCTTTCTTT
TRBD2	TRBJ2-7	TRBV18	many	CASSPTSGGSYEQYF	TGTGCCAGCAGTCCGACTAGCGGGGGGTCCTACGAGCAGTACTTC
-	TRBJ1-1	TRBV6-2/TRBV6-3	many	CASSYYAEAFF	TGTGCCAGCAGTTATTACGCTGAAGCTTTCTTT
-	TRBJ2-5	TRBV27	many	CASRQGREETQYF	TGTGCCAGCAGGCAGGGGAGGGAAGAGACCCAGTACTTC
-	TRBJ2-5	TRBV7-2	many	CASSLGSPVGETQYF	TGTGCCAGCAGCTTAGGGTCTCCGGTGGGAGAGACCCAGTACTTC
-	TRBJ2-1	TRBV27	-	CASSFNSYNEQFF	TGTGCCAGCAGTTTTAACAGCTACAATGAGCAGTTCTTC
-	TRBJ1-2	TRBV29-1	many	CSVDEPGPWGYGYTF	TGCAGCGTAGACGAACCAGGGCCCTGGGGCTATGGCTACACCTTC
-	TRBJ1-6	TRBV20-1	many	CSASSDRFNSPLHF	TGCAGTGCTAGCTCGGACCGTTTTAATTCACCCCTCCACTTT
-	TRBJ1-5	TRBV19	many	CASSIQGYQPQHF	TGTGCCAGTAGTATCCAGGGTTATCAGCCCCAGCATTTT
TRBD1	TRBJ1-4	TRBV20-1	few	CSARRQGDEKLFF	TGCAGTGCTCGGAGACAGGGAGATGAAAAACTGTTTTTT
-	TRBJ1-5	TRBV12-3/TRBV12-4	-	CASSLHERVRNQPQHF	TGTGCCAGCAGTTTACATGAAAGGGTCCGCAATCAGCCCCAGCATTTT
-	TRBJ1-3	TRBV19	many	CASMGTVAGNTIYF	TGTGCCAGCATGGGGACTGTTGCCGGAAACACCATATATTTT
-	TRBJ2-7	TRBV6-2/TRBV6-3	-	CASRSAGLTYEQYF	TGTGCCAGCAGGTCAGCGGGTCTTACCTACGAGCAGTACTTC
TRBD2	TRBJ2-5	TRBV20-1	-	CSAVGTSGKAGETQYF	TGCAGTGCGGTTGGGACTAGCGGGAAGGCCGGGGAGACCCAGTACTTC
TRBD2	TRBJ2-7	TRBV6-1	many	CASRAGLAGYYEQYF	TGTGCCAGCAGGGCGGGACTAGCGGGGTACTACGAGCAGTACTTC
TRBD2	TRBJ2-2	TRBV6-5	few	CASVLAGDPGELFF	TGTGCCAGCGTTCTAGCGGGAGATCCCGGGGAGCTGTTTTTT
TRBD1	TRBJ2-7	TRBV6-1	many	CASTRTGGYEQYF	TGTGCCAGCACTAGGACAGGGGGCTACGAGCAGTACTTC
-	TRBJ2-7	TRBV20-1	many	CSARPFSYEQYF	TGCAGTGCTAGACCGTTTTCCTACGAGCAGTACTTC
-	TRBJ2-7	TRBV6-1	-	CASRIGSYDQYF	TGTGCCAGCAGGATCGGGAGCTACGATCAGTACTTC
-	TRBJ1-1	TRBV10-3	few	CAISVGANTEAFF	TGTGCCATCAGTGTAGGGGCGAACACTGAAGCTTTCTTT
-	TRBJ2-7	TRBV27	few	CASSLTRHTYEQYF	TGTGCCAGCAGTTTAACGCGTCATACCTACGAGCAGTACTTC
-	TRBJ1-5	TRBV6-5	-	CASSYQNGDQPQHF	TGTGCCAGCAGTTACCAAAACGGGGATCAGCCCCAGCATTTT
-	TRBJ1-2	TRBV15	many	CATSFSVDPNYGYTF	TGTGCCACCAGCTTTAGTGTGGATCCTAACTATGGCTACACCTTC
-	TRBJ1-2	TRBV29-1	many	CSVEVASFYGYTF	TGCAGCGTTGAAGTTGCATCCTTCTATGGCTACACCTTC
-	TRBJ1-5	TRBV24-1	many	CATSGAVRIQPQHF	TGTGCCACCAGTGGAGCAGTTCGTATCCAGCCCCAGCATTTT
TRBD1	TRBJ2-7	TRBV15	many	CATSRDRQGEQYF	TGTGCCACCAGCAGAGATAGACAGGGAGAGCAGTACTTC
-	TRBJ2-4	TRBV15	many	CATRRSDIQYF	TGTGCCACCAGAAGGTCGGACATTCAGTACTTC
-	TRBJ1-6	TRBV6-1	many	CASRGSTGSSSPLHF	TGTGCCAGTCGGGGCTCCACAGGGAGCTCTTCACCCCTCCACTTT
TRBD2	TRBJ2-5	TRBV12-3/TRBV12-4	many	CASSLSSGGAQETQYF	TGTGCCAGCAGTTTGTCTAGCGGGGGGGCCCAAGAGACCCAGTACTTC